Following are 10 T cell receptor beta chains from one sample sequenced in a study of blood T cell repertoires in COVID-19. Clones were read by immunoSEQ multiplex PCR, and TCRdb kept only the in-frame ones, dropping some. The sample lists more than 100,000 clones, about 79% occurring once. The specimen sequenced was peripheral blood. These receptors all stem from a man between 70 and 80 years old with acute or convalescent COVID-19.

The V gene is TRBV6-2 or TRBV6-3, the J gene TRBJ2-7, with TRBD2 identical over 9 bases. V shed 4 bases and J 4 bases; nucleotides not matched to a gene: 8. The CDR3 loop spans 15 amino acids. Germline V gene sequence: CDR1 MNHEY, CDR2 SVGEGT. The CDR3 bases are TGTGCCAGCAGTTCACACGGACTAGCGTCTTACGAGCAGTACTTC. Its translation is CASSSHGLASYEQYF.

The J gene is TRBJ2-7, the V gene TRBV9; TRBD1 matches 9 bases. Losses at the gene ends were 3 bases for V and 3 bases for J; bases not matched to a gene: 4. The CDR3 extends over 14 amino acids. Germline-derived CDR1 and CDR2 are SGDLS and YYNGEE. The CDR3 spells CASSGGQGNYEQYF. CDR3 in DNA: TGTGCCAGCAGCGGAGGACAGGGGAACTACGAGCAGTACTTC.

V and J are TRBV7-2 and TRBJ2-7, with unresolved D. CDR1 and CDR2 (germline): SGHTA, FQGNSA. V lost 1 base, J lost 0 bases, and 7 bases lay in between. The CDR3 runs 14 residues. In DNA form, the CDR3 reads TGTGCCAGCAGCTTAGACCGGAGCTCCTACGAGCAGTACTTC. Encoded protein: CASSLDRSSYEQYF.

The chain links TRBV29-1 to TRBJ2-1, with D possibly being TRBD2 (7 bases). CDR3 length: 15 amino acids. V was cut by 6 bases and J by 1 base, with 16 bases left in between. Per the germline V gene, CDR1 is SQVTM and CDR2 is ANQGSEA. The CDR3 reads CSVGGGGWSYNEQFF. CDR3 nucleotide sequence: TGCAGCGTCGGAGGGGGGGGGTGGTCCTACAATGAGCAGTTCTTC.

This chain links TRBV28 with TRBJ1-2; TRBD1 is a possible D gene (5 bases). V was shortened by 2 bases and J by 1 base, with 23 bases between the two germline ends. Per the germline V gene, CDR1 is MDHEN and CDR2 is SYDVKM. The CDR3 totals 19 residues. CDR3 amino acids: CASSLLLLVGVAFNYGYTF. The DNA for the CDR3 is TGTGCCAGCAGTTTACTCTTGCTTGTAGGGGTAGCCTTTAACTATGGCTACACCTTC.

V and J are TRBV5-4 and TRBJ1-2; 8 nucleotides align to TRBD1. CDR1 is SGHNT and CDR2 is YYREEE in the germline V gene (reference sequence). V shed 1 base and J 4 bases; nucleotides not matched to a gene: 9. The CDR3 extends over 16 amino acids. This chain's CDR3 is CASSLIAGQEFYGYTF. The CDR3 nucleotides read TGTGCCAGCAGCTTGATTGCGGGACAGGAATTCTATGGCTACACCTTC. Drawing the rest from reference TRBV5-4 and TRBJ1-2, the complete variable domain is ETGVTQSPTHLIKTRGQQVTLRCSSQSGHNTVSWYQQALGQGPQFIFQYYREEENGRGNFPPRFSGLQFPNYSSELNVNALELDDSALYLCASSLIAGQEFYGYTFGSGTRLTVV.

The CDR3 loop is CASSKFFLDSGGSYNEQFF. The CDR3 nucleotides read TGTGCCAGCAGTAAGTTTTTCTTGGATAGCGGGGGCTCCTACAATGAGCAGTTCTTC. This chain uses TRBV27 with TRBJ2-1; 9 nucleotides line up with TRBD2. The CDR3 covers 19 residues. Germline V gene lookup returns CDR1 MNHEY and CDR2 SMNVEV (reference sequence). J was trimmed by 0 bases and V by 5 bases; bases with no gene match: 14.

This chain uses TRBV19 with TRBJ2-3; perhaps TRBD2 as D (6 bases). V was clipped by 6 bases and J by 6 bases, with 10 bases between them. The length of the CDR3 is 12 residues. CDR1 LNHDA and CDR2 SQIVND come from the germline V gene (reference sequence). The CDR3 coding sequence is TGTGCCAGTAGGACTAGTTGGGATACGCAGTATTTT. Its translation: CASRTSWDTQYF.

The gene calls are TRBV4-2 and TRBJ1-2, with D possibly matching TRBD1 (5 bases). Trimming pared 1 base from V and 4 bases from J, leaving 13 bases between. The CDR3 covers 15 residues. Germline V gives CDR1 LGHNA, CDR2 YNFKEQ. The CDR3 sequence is CASSQVGNRLYGYTF. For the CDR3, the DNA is TGTGCCAGCAGCCAAGTGGGGAACAGGCTCTATGGCTACACCTTC.

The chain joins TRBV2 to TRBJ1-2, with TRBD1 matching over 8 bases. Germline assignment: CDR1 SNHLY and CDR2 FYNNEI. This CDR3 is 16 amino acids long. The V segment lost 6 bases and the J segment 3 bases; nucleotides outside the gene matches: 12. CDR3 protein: CASRDPGQANDYGYTF. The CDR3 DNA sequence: TGTGCCAGCAGAGACCCGGGACAGGCAAATGACTATGGCTACACCTTC. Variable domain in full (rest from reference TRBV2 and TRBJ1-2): EPEVTQTPSHQVTQMGQEVILRCVPISNHLYFYWYRQILGQKVEFLVSFYNNEISEKSEIFDDQFSVERPDGSNFTLKIRSTKLEDSAMYFCASRDPGQANDYGYTFGSGTRLTVV.